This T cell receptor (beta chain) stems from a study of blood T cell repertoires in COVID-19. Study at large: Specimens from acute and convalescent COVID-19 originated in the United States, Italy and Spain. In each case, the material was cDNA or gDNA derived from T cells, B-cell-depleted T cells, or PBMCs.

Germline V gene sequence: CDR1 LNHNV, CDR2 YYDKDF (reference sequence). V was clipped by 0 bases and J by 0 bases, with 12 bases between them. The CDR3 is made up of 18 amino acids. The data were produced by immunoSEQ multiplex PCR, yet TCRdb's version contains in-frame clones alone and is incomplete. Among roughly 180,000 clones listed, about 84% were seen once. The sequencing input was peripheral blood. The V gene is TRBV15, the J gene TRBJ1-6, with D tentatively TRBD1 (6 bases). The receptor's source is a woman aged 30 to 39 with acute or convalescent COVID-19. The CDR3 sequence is CATSRDFKGGSYNSPLHF. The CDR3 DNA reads TGTGCCACCAGCAGAGATTTTAAAGGGGGCTCCTATAATTCACCCCTCCACTTT.